Listed below are T cell receptor beta chains from one sample, sequenced in a study of control samples from healthy donors and cancer patients. Measured with immunoSEQ multiplex PCR; TCRdb has only the in-frame clones, and not every one. The data show about 410,000 clones, over 75% seen once. The sample comprised PBMCs. These receptors were obtained from a man in his forties with head and neck cancer. CDR3s include the opening cysteine and the closing phenylalanine or tryptophan. The D gene is left open where the match is weak. Expanded clones get a size class; other rows say once, few or many, or leave the size out.

clone size,J gene,D gene,V gene,CDR3 protein,CDR3 DNA
-,TRBJ2-1,TRBD2,TRBV11-3,CASSSGTSGRENEQFF,TGTGCCAGCAGCTCCGGGACTAGCGGGAGGGAGAATGAGCAGTTCTTC
few,TRBJ2-7,-,TRBV29-1,CSVVRQSYEQYF,TGCAGCGTTGTCCGGCAGTCCTACGAGCAGTACTTC
once,TRBJ1-1,-,TRBV28,CATLLARVSTEAFF,TGTGCCACCCTCCTCGCCAGAGTGAGCACTGAAGCTTTCTTT
-,TRBJ1-2,TRBD1,TRBV19,CASRDRGSNYGYTF,TGTGCCAGTAGGGACAGGGGGTCAAACTATGGCTACACCTTC
-,TRBJ1-1,-,TRBV28,CASSLSPRNTEAFF,TGTGCCAGCAGTTTATCCCCACGGAACACTGAAGCTTTCTTT
-,TRBJ1-5,TRBD1,TRBV27,CASSINRGLQPQHF,TGTGCCAGCAGTATCAACAGGGGGCTTCAGCCCCAGCATTTT
-,TRBJ1-1,-,TRBV3-1/TRBV3-2,CASSQGFLPTEAFF,TGTGCCAGCAGCCAAGGGTTCCTGCCAACTGAAGCTTTCTTT
-,TRBJ2-5,TRBD2,TRBV6-5,CASRALAGGETQYF,TGTGCCAGCAGAGCACTAGCGGGGGGGGAGACCCAGTACTTC
-,TRBJ2-4,TRBD2,TRBV9,CASSVAGDLTGGENIQYF,TGTGCCAGCAGCGTAGCCGGTGATCTTACGGGAGGGGAAAACATTCAGTACTTC
-,TRBJ1-1,TRBD1,TRBV4-2,CASSPLTGGANTEAFF,TGTGCCAGCAGCCCCTTGACAGGGGGCGCGAACACTGAAGCTTTCTTT
-,TRBJ1-4,-,TRBV10-1,CASSEGGTDEKLFF,TGCGCCAGCAGTGAGGGCGGGACGGATGAAAAACTGTTTTTT
-,TRBJ1-4,-,TRBV29-1,CSVITKSPDEKLFF,TGCAGCGTAATCACGAAGTCCCCCGATGAAAAACTGTTTTTT
-,TRBJ2-2,TRBD2,TRBV11-3,CASSGTGTSGRVRTGELFF,TGTGCCAGCAGCGGGACCGGGACTAGCGGGAGAGTTAGAACCGGGGAGCTGTTTTTT
-,TRBJ1-3,-,TRBV5-1,CASSPDVAGNTIYF,TGCGCCAGCAGCCCCGATGTCGCTGGAAACACCATATATTTT